Sequencing of this T cell receptor beta chain was carried out in a study of cytomegalovirus exposure and HLA in healthy donors. Overall study findings and caveats: Accounts indicate the classifier identified cytomegalovirus status with strong specificity and sensitivity. Previously analyzed data showed that most TCR beta V segments were productive at a frequency of about 90% or about 30%.

PCR involved 60 Vbeta and 13 Jbeta primers. Study processing details: As a later analysis found, there were about 80 million unique TCR beta chains, of which roughly 11 million were shared. Clones were read by immunoSEQ multiplex PCR, and TCRdb kept only the in-frame ones, dropping some. The DNA was the basis for D and trimming; V, J and clone size are from that table. Of 90,000 to 110,000 clones listed, about 80% are singletons. Details on this clone: The antigen remains undetermined.

These donors counted as nominally healthy when sampled, but unrecorded immune exposures were likely. Germline V gene sequence: CDR1 SEHNR, CDR2 FQNEAQ (reference sequence). After removal of 2 bases from V and 5 bases from J, the junction contained 1 base not matched to a gene. The CDR3 length is 13 residues. The chain couples TRBV7-9 to TRBJ1-2; 8 bases fit TRBD1. The sample was PBMCs. This receptor was obtained from a man between 35 and 55 years old in good health and CMV-seropositive. The CDR3 DNA follows: TGTGCCAGCAGCTTAACAGGGGGGTATGGCTACACCTTC. Its protein is CASSLTGGYGYTF.